Below are 20 T cell receptor beta chains sequenced from a single sample in a study of blood T cell repertoires in COVID-19. The assay was immunoSEQ multiplex PCR, and TCRdb's table has in-frame clones only and misses some. Of 65,000 to 70,000 clones in the sample, approximately 86% are singletons; the top ten hold 15% to 20%. The material sequenced was peripheral blood. The receptors here all came from a man aged 35-49 years with COVID-19, enrolled during active disease.

In DNA, the CDR3 is TGTGCCAGCAGTTTCGTGGGGAGCTCCTACGAGCAGTACTTC. This sequence encodes CASSFVGSSYEQYF. The chain employs TRBV27 and TRBJ2-7, with D possibly TRBD2 on 5 matching bases. CDR1 is MNHEY, CDR2 SMNVEV, per germline (reference sequence). Deletions cut 3 bases from V and 0 bases from J, with 9 bases between. This CDR3 is 14 amino acids long.

J is TRBJ2-3 and V is TRBV1; the table's TRBD2 call for D was not verified on the DNA. TRBV1 is noted as a pseudogene. This CDR3 region has 19 residues. The CDR3 DNA reads TGCACCAGCAGCTCCCGGACTAGCGGGGGGTCTCTAGCCACAGATACGCAGTATTTT. Translation: CTSSSRTSGGSLATDTQYF.

The chain uses TRBV6-5 and TRBJ2-5; D perhaps matches TRBD1 (5 bases). The V end lost 0 bases, the J end lost 1 base, and 9 bases lay between the germline ends. Germline CDR1 MNHEY, CDR2 SVGAGI. This CDR3 is built from 15 residues. The CDR3 is CASSYSPQGQETQYF. The CDR3 DNA reads as TGTGCCAGCAGTTACTCCCCTCAGGGCCAAGAGACCCAGTACTTC.

The chain joins TRBV6-1 to TRBJ1-5, with D maybe TRBD1 (6 bases). CDR3 length: 16 residues. Germline CDR1 and CDR2: MNHNS and SASEGT. The V gene lost 0 bases and the J gene lost 5 bases, with 14 bases spanning the gap. Here the CDR3 DNA reads TGTGCCAGCAGTGAAGCGCTGCAGGGGCTACATCAGCCCCAGCATTTT. Amino acids: CASSEALQGLHQPQHF.

This clone was recorded only once. V is TRBV7-7 and J is TRBJ2-3, with 15 nucleotides matching TRBD2. V was clipped by 5 bases and J by 3 bases; unmatched bases: 0. Germline V gene sequence: CDR1 SSHAT, CDR2 FNYEAQ (reference sequence). The CDR3 contains 15 residues. The CDR3 spells CASSGTSGGTDTQYF. In nucleotides, the CDR3 is TGTGCCAGCAGCGGGACTAGCGGGGGGACAGATACGCAGTATTTT.

The gene calls are TRBV20-1 and TRBJ1-5; D gene ambiguous. CDR1 is DFQATT and CDR2 is SNEGSKA in the germline V gene (reference sequence). The CDR3 loop spans 10 amino acids. The V end lost 7 bases, the J end lost 5 bases, and 6 bases lay between the germline ends. The chain's CDR3 is CSVPYQPQHF. The CDR3 region has the DNA TGCAGTGTCCCTTATCAGCCCCAGCATTTT.

The rearrangement links TRBV6-5 to TRBJ1-6; no reliable D call. The CDR3 spans 14 residues. Germline assignment: CDR1 MNHEY and CDR2 SVGAGI. Trimming shortened V by 5 bases and J by 9 bases, and 14 bases separated the two germline ends. CDR3 sequence (DNA): TGTGCCAGCAGTCCGGTTGGTATTGGTTCACCCCTCCACTTT. Translated: CASSPVGIGSPLHF.

This chain links TRBV2 with TRBJ1-1; 7 nucleotides line up with TRBD1. The CDR3 is made up of 17 amino acids. From germline, CDR1 is SNHLY and CDR2 FYNNEI. V dropped 7 bases and J dropped 4; count of bases not matched to a gene: 18. The CDR3 coding sequence is TGTGCCAGCAATCTCTCCCCTTCGACAGGGTTCGCCACTGAAGCTTTCTTT. It encodes CASNLSPSTGFATEAFF.

The sample holds a few counts of this clone. This sequence joins TRBV5-1 and TRBJ1-1, with D tentatively TRBD1 (6 bases). Germline V lookup: CDR1 SGHRS, CDR2 YFSETQ. The germline V and J ends were trimmed by 2 bases and 0 bases, with 8 bases remaining between them. This CDR3 comprises 14 residues. DNA of the CDR3: TGCGCCAGCAGCTTAACAGGGATGAACACTGAAGCTTTCTTT. Its translation is CASSLTGMNTEAFF.

This chain uses TRBV6-1 with TRBJ1-3, with D possibly being TRBD1 (6 bases). The V end lost 0 bases, the J end lost 4 bases, and 7 bases lay between the germline ends. The CDR3 length is 14 residues. The germline CDR1 and CDR2 sequences are MNHNS and SASEGT. The CDR3 reads CASSEAQGGNTIYF. The CDR3 DNA reads as TGTGCCAGCAGTGAAGCGCAGGGGGGAAACACCATATATTTT.

V gene TRBV6-4 combines with J gene TRBJ1-1, with D hard to call. CDR3 size: 15 residues. Germline V gene lookup returns CDR1 MRHNA and CDR2 SNTAGT. The germline V and J ends were trimmed by 0 bases and 5 bases, with 13 bases remaining between them. The CDR3 nucleotides read TGTGCCAGCAGTGACTCTATCGGAGTGCGGACTGAAGCTTTCTTT. Translating it yields CASSDSIGVRTEAFF.

V and J are TRBV11-1 and TRBJ1-6; possibly TRBD1 for D (6 bases). V lost 3 bases and J 5 bases, leaving 8 bases between the germline ends. The CDR3 length is 14 residues. The germline V gene encodes CDR1 SGHAT and CDR2 FQDESV (reference sequence). The CDR3 is CASSLDSDNSPLHF. The DNA of the CDR3 is TGTGCCAGCAGCTTGGACAGTGATAATTCACCCCTCCACTTT.

Remarks on this clone: A read error may produce the germline difference seen at one junction end. This chain uses TRBV6-1 with TRBJ2-1; perhaps TRBD1 as D (6 bases). Germline V gives CDR1 MNHNS, CDR2 SASEGT. The CDR3 totals 16 residues. The CDR3 is CASSEEYREPYNEQFF. CDR3 bases: TGTGCCAGCAGCGAAGAGTACAGGGAGCCCTACAATGAGCAGTTCTTC.

J is TRBJ1-2 and V is TRBV11-2; D perhaps matches TRBD1 (5 bases). Looked up from germline, CDR1 is SGHAT and CDR2 is FQNNGV. CDR3 length: 14 residues. V lost 1 base and J lost 5, with 11 bases in between. The CDR3 here is CASSLGSGQYGYTF. The DNA for the CDR3 is TGTGCCAGCAGCTTAGGTTCAGGACAATATGGCTACACCTTC.

This clone occurred once. The chain employs TRBV6-4 and TRBJ2-2; the match to TRBD1 covers 9 bases. Germline V CDR1 and CDR2: MRHNA, SNTAGT. The CDR3 consists of 15 residues. Trimming removed 6 bases from V and 7 bases from J; junction bases left unmatched: 9. The CDR3 protein is CASSQTGGSGGELFF. CDR3 in DNA: TGTGCCAGCAGCCAGACAGGGGGTAGCGGCGGGGAGCTGTTTTTT.

The CDR3 here is CAWDRGGPGELFF. CDR3 DNA: TGTGCCTGGGACAGGGGTGGTCCCGGGGAGCTGTTTTTT. The V call is TRBV30, the J call TRBJ2-2, with 8 bases that match TRBD1. The CDR3 contains 13 residues. Germline trimming cut 5 bases from V and 6 bases from J; bases unmatched to any gene: 5. Germline V gene data show CDR1 as GTSNPN and CDR2 as SVGIG (reference sequence).

The chain has TRBV6-5 and TRBJ2-7; 8 nucleotides align to TRBD1. V gave up 6 bases and J gave up 3 bases; unmatched junction bases: 7. CDR3 length: 14 residues. Germline V gene sequence: CDR1 MNHEY, CDR2 SVGAGI. CDR3 protein: CASSPRTGLYEQYF. DNA of the CDR3: TGTGCCAGCAGCCCCAGGACAGGGCTCTACGAGCAGTACTTC.

The V and J genes are TRBV29-1 and TRBJ1-3; 9 positions match TRBD1. J lost 4 bases, V lost 7 bases, and 5 bases had no gene match. This CDR3 spans 13 amino acids. Looked up from germline, CDR1 is SQVTM and CDR2 is ANQGSEA. The CDR3 sequence is CSALQGAGNTIYF. In DNA form, the CDR3 reads TGCAGCGCTCTACAGGGGGCAGGAAACACCATATATTTT.

V is TRBV12-3 or TRBV12-4 and J is TRBJ1-5; D gene uncertain. V was shortened by 6 bases and J by 7 bases, with 13 bases between the two germline ends. The CDR3 is 13 residues long. The CDR3 DNA reads TGTGCCAGCAGCCCCCAGCAGAGGCAGCCCCAGCATTTT. It translates to CASSPQQRQPQHF.

The genes are TRBV6-6 and TRBJ1-2; D remains ambiguous. The CDR3 spans 14 residues. CDR1 is MNHNY, CDR2 SVGAGI, per germline (reference sequence). V was trimmed by 6 bases and J by 2 bases, leaving 13 bases between them. Written as DNA, the CDR3 is TGTGCCAGCAGCTGGGCAGCAGACAACTATGGCTACACCTTC. As protein: CASSWAADNYGYTF.